The 8 T cell receptor beta chains below come from one sample, sequenced in a study of tissue T cells after allogeneic stem cell transplantation. The data were produced by immunoSEQ multiplex PCR, yet TCRdb's version contains in-frame clones alone and is incomplete. The table includes around 50,000 clones, around 70% detected once. Source material: sorted cells pooled from one or two spleens. The source of these receptors is a pool of C57BL/6 mice in good health.

Remarks on this clone: Genes and germline are mouse. The read halts 1 residue ahead of the CDR3 end, with the missing end drawn from the germline J gene. The chain is built from TRBV3 and TRBJ2-7, with D possibly being TRBD1 or TRBD2 (6 bases each). With 0 bases removed from V and 5 bases from J, the gap between germline ends came to 11 bases. The CDR3 covers 14 residues. From germline, CDR1 is SNHLY and CDR2 FYNGKV (reference sequence). CDR3 protein: CASSLARGRDEQYF. The CDR3 DNA, read in part, is TGTGCCAGCAGCTTAGCGCGGGGGCGCGATGAACAGTAC.

A word on this clone: The gene names given are mouse names. The read terminates 1 residue before the CDR3 end, so the remaining end is supplied by the germline J gene. The chain uses TRBV1 and TRBJ1-4; the D gene is possibly TRBD1 (5 bases). The CDR3 loop spans 16 amino acids. Germline V CDR1 and CDR2: NSQYPW, LRSPGD (reference sequence). Deletions cut 1 base from V and 0 bases from J, with 9 bases between. CDR3 protein: CTCSAGGVISNERLFF. Incomplete CDR3 DNA: TGCACCTGCAGTGCAGGAGGGGTGATTTCCAACGAAAGATTATTT.

On this clone: Germline and genes: mouse. The read ends 1 residue early relative to the CDR3; the germline J gene fills the gap. The chain has TRBV5 and TRBJ1-4; tentative D call: TRBD1 (5 bases). The germline V gene has CDR1 LGHNA and CDR2 YNLKQL (reference sequence). The V gene lost 6 bases and the J gene lost 4 bases, with 6 bases spanning the gap. This CDR3 comprises 12 residues. CDR3 bases read: TGTGCCAGCAGAGACAGCAACGAAAGATTATTT. It specifies CASRDSNERLF. The whole CDR3 protein is CASRDSNERLFF.

In regard to this clone: Each gene name is a mouse one. The read ends 1 residue early relative to the CDR3; the germline J gene fills the gap. The V and J genes are TRBV4 and TRBJ1-6, with D maybe TRBD1 (6 bases). TRBJ1-6 is noted as an ORF with a role that remains uncertain. Trimming pared 4 bases from V and 8 bases from J, leaving 12 bases between. The CDR3 runs 14 residues. Germline lookup yields CDR1 LGHDT and CDR2 YNNKQL (reference sequence). The CDR3 bases that were read are TGTGCCAGCAGCTTAAACAGGGCCGATTCGCCCCTCTAC. Translated, it gives CASSLNRADSPLY. From start to end, the CDR3 is CASSLNRADSPLYF.

This clone was found once. Gene names denote mouse genes. The CDR3 end lies 1 residue beyond the end of the read and is filled in from the germline J gene. The chain joins TRBV15 to TRBJ2-5; 8 nucleotides match TRBD2. V dropped 7 bases and J dropped 4; count of bases not matched to a gene: 7. CDR1 and CDR2 from the germline V gene are SGHND and FRSKSL. The CDR3 is 14 residues long. The CDR3 sequence: CASTLTGVEDTQYF. The CDR3 bases that were read are TGTGCCAGCACCCTGACTGGGGTAGAAGACACCCAGTAC.

Details on this clone: Genes and germline come from the mouse. Sequencing ends 1 residue short of the CDR3 end; the germline J gene provides the rest. The chain combines TRBV2 with TRBJ2-1, with 14 bases aligning to TRBD2. This CDR3 comprises 15 residues. Germline V gene lookup returns CDR1 LGHNA and CDR2 YSYQKL. J was trimmed by 6 bases and V by 3 bases; bases with no gene match: 1. The CDR3 bases that were read are TGTGCCAGCAGCCAGGGGACTGGGGGGGCTGCTGAGCAGTTC. This codes for CASSQGTGGAAEQF. The whole CDR3 reads CASSQGTGGAAEQFF.

A few counts support this clone. Each gene name is a mouse one. The read ends 1 residue before the CDR3 terminus; that terminus is restored from the germline J gene. The chain is built from TRBV3 and TRBJ2-7; 8 bases align to TRBD2. The CDR3 has 14 residues. Germline V lookup: CDR1 SNHLY, CDR2 FYNGKV (reference sequence). Trimming took 2 bases from V and 0 from J; bases not matched to a gene: 0. The CDR3 reads CASSLLGGSYEQYF. CDR3 DNA, as far as it was read: TGTGCCAGCAGCTTACTGGGGGGCTCCTATGAACAGTAC.

A word on this clone: Gene names follow the mouse nomenclature. From the germline J gene comes the end of the CDR3, since the read stops 1 residue before it. The V and J genes are TRBV31 and TRBJ2-5; D may be TRBD1 or TRBD2 (6 bases each). Trimming pared 1 base from V and 4 bases from J, leaving 9 bases between. Germline V gene sequence: CDR1 GKSSPN, CDR2 SITVG. This CDR3 is built from 13 residues. This CDR3 is CAWSRGDKDTQYF. CDR3 bases read: TGTGCCTGGAGTCGGGGGGACAAAGACACCCAGTAC.